The T cell receptor (beta chain) described here comes from a study of metastatic and nonmetastatic thyroid tumors. Across the whole study: Repertoires from blood and tumor or nodule tissue of malignant and benign thyroid patients were compared.

To note about this clone: The antigen remains unidentified.

In the original workflow: CDR3 differences across clinicopathological groups were used to build a distant-metastasis classifier for papillary thyroid cancer. TCRdb ran MiXCR on the PCR reads. In this record, the V and J calls reflect TCRdb's handling and not the investigators' own analysis. Of some 37,000 clones listed, less than 50% are singletons. The study's findings and limits: Significantly higher TCR beta diversity was reportedly seen in malignant thyroid tumors than benign nodules, in blood and tumor.

Trimming cost V 5 bases and J 6 bases, with 14 bases left between them. Germline V CDR1 and CDR2: SGHVS, FQNEAQ. The CDR3 length is 15 residues. Every patient underwent thyroid surgery untreated. This sequence originates from a male donor with papillary thyroid cancer or a benign thyroid nodule (not recorded which). Some clones in this sample may be carry-over from other donors' samples. The genes are TRBV7-8 and TRBJ1-6; possibly TRBD1 for D (6 bases). The sequenced material came from tumor tissue. CDR3 in DNA: TGTGCCAGCAGCGACAGACAGGAGGGTAATTCACCCCTCCACTTT. Protein: CASSDRQEGNSPLHF.